These T cell receptor beta chains were read from a single sample in a study of T cells in Graves' hyperthyroidism and ophthalmopathy. From the multiplex PCR reads, TCRdb called clonotypes with MiXCR, one entry per CDR3 protein. Of 390,000 or so distinct CDR3 sequences in the sample, roughly 15% were seen once. Sequences were obtained from blood. These TCRs come from a man younger than 35 with Graves' ophthalmopathy. The CDR3 runs from the conserved cysteine through the conserved F or W. D genes are given only for firm matches. The size entry is marked missing in some rows and otherwise reads once, few, many or a size class.

many	.	TRBV19	TRBJ2-5	TGTGCCAGTAGTATAGTCAGGGGAGGGGGCCAAGAGACCCAGTACTTC	CASSIVRGGGQETQYF
.	.	TRBV5-1	TRBJ1-2	TGCGCCAGCAGCTTGGATCAGGAGGGCTACACCTTC	CASSLDQEGYTF
few	.	TRBV27	TRBJ2-5	TGTGCCAGCAGTTTATCCGACCGGGGACAAGAGACCCAGTACTTC	CASSLSDRGQETQYF
.	.	TRBV6-1	TRBJ2-1	TGTGCCAGCTCCCCCGACCAGACCCAGTTCTTC	CASSPDQTQFF
.	TRBD1	TRBV4-1	TRBJ1-6	TGCGCCAGCAGCCCACTAACCGGGACAGATTATAATTCACCCCTCCACTTT	CASSPLTGTDYNSPLHF
many	TRBD1	TRBV7-9	TRBJ1-2	TGTGCCAGCAGCCAGGGACAGGGTTGGGTCCTTAACTATGGCTACACCTTC	CASSQGQGWVLNYGYTF
many	TRBD1	TRBV20-1	TRBJ2-1	TGCAGTGCAAAGAGTGGGACAGGGCTCAATGAGCAGTTCTTC	CSAKSGTGLNEQFF
many	TRBD2	TRBV5-1	TRBJ2-1	TGCGCCAGCAGTTCTCCCGGGACTAGCGGGATTGTCGAGCAGTTCTTC	CASSSPGTSGIVEQFF
once	.	TRBV7-9	TRBJ2-2	TGTGCCAGCAGCCAAGTCCGACAGACGAACACCGGGGAGCTGTTTTTT	CASSQVRQTNTGELFF
.	TRBD2	TRBV5-4	TRBJ2-1	TGTGCCAGCAGCTTGGGAGGGATAGCGGGAGTAGATGAGCAGTTCTTC	CASSLGGIAGVDEQFF
many	.	TRBV14	TRBJ2-3	TGTGCCAGCAGCGGAAGTGCGGATACGCAGTATTTT	CASSGSADTQYF
few	TRBD2	TRBV29-1	TRBJ2-1	TGCAGTGCCGATGGACTAGCGGGAGGCAATGAGCAGTTCTTC	CSADGLAGGNEQFF
many	.	TRBV20-1	TRBJ1-2	TGCAGTGCTAGAGATCGACAGGCCGGGGATGGCTACACCTTC	CSARDRQAGDGYTF
many	.	TRBV28	TRBJ2-1	TGTGCCAGCAGGCCCGGGGTCTACAATGAGCAGTTCTTC	CASRPGVYNEQFF
few	TRBD1	TRBV6-1	TRBJ1-2	TGTGCCAGCATCAAACGGGACAGGGGCTATGGCTACACCTTC	CASIKRDRGYGYTF
few	TRBD2	TRBV5-1	TRBJ2-1	TGCGCCAGCAGCTCACCACCGGGAGGGATCCACAATGAGCAGTTCTTC	CASSSPPGGIHNEQFF
many	TRBD1	TRBV27	TRBJ1-5	TGTGCCAGCAGTCCGCAGGGGGCGAATCAGCCCCAGCATTTT	CASSPQGANQPQHF
.	TRBD2	TRBV12-3/TRBV12-4	TRBJ2-7	TGTGCCAGCGCGGGACTAGCAGTCGAGCAGTACTTC	CASAGLAVEQYF
many	.	TRBV5-1	TRBJ2-7	TGCGCCAGCAGCTTTGGACAGGTGGAGGGAGGGCCAGGTTGGAACGAGCAGTACTTC	CASSFGQVEGGPGWNEQYF
few	TRBD2	TRBV25-1	TRBJ2-3	TGTGCCAGCGTAGCGGGGTCTAGCACAGATACGCAGTATTTT	CASVAGSSTDTQYF
many	TRBD2	TRBV7-2	TRBJ2-7	TGTGCCAGCAGCTTAAGGCGGGAGGGCTACGAGCAGTACTTC	CASSLRREGYEQYF
.	TRBD1	TRBV3-1	TRBJ1-2	TGTGCCAGCAGTTCGGGACAGGGTACGGTCGACTACACCTTC	CASSSGQGTVDYTF
many	.	TRBV5-6	TRBJ1-2	TGTGCCAGCAGCTCCGCTGCTATTAACTATGGCTACACCTTC	CASSSAAINYGYTF
.	.	TRBV20-1	TRBJ2-1	TGCAGTGCTAGAGAGCCGACCGTGCCCTACAATGAGCAGTTCTTC	CSAREPTVPYNEQFF
many	TRBD2	TRBV6-1	TRBJ2-1	TGTGCCAGCACGAGAAGGACTAGCGGGGGGGCTCCCTACAATGAGCAGTTCTTC	CASTRRTSGGAPYNEQFF
many	.	TRBV30	TRBJ2-7	TGTGCCTGGAGTGTATTGGCCTACGAGCAGTACTTC	CAWSVLAYEQYF
.	.	TRBV19	TRBJ1-2	TGTGCCAGTAGTATTATACAGGGTGATGGCTACACCTTC	CASSIIQGDGYTF
few	TRBD1	TRBV5-1	TRBJ1-1	TGCGCCAGCAGCTTCAGGGGGGAGAACACTGAAGCTTTCTTT	CASSFRGENTEAFF
.	.	TRBV5-1	TRBJ1-4	TGCGCCAGCAGCTTGGTCGGAGGGGATAATGAAAAACTGTTTTTT	CASSLVGGDNEKLFF
few	TRBD1	TRBV7-8	TRBJ2-5	TGTGCCAGCAGCGCACGGGACAGATATCAAGAGACCCAGTACTTC	CASSARDRYQETQYF
few	.	TRBV29-1	TRBJ2-7	TGCAGCGTCCGGGGACTTCAACTCTCCTACGAGCAGTACTTC	CSVRGLQLSYEQYF
.	TRBD2	TRBV10-1	TRBJ2-7	TGCGCCAGCAGTGAGGGAGCTAGCGGCACCTACGAGCAGTACTTC	CASSEGASGTYEQYF
many	TRBD1	TRBV5-1	TRBJ1-1	TGCGCCAGCAGCCTACAGGGGGCGCAGAGTGAAGCTTTCTTT	CASSLQGAQSEAFF
few	TRBD2	TRBV5-1	TRBJ2-2	TGCGCCAGCAGCAACGGGAGGAGTGACGGCGGGGAGCTGTTTTTT	CASSNGRSDGGELFF
many	TRBD2	TRBV20-1	TRBJ2-1	TGCAGTGCTAGACCCCCGCATAGCGGGAGAACAAATGAGCAGTTCTTC	CSARPPHSGRTNEQFF
many	.	TRBV3-1	TRBJ2-5	TGTGCCAGCAGCCAAGATGGTTGGGGATCCCAAGAGACCCAGTACTTC	CASSQDGWGSQETQYF
.	TRBD1	TRBV6-1	TRBJ1-5	TGTGCCAGCAGTGGGGGGACAGGGGGAGAGCCCCAGCATTTT	CASSGGTGGEPQHF
.	TRBD2	TRBV2	TRBJ2-3	TGTGCCAGGACGATAGCGGGGGTAGATACGCAGTATTTT	CARTIAGVDTQYF
few	TRBD1	TRBV7-9	TRBJ2-2	TGTGCCAGCAGCGACCCGGGACAGGGGGCAGCGAACACCGGGGAGCTGTTTTTT	CASSDPGQGAANTGELFF
many	.	TRBV20-1	TRBJ1-2	TGCAGTGCTAGAAGACCCAGGGAGGCCTATGGCTACACCTTC	CSARRPREAYGYTF
.	.	TRBV7-7	TRBJ2-1	TGTGCTAGCAGCTTAGCGGCTAGTTTTGAAAATGAGCAGTTCTTC	CASSLAASFENEQFF
.	TRBD2	TRBV25-1	TRBJ2-7	TGTGCCAGCAGTGAAGAGGGACTAACCTACGAGCAGTACTTC	CASSEEGLTYEQYF
many	.	TRBV12-3/TRBV12-4	TRBJ2-1	TGTGCCAGCAGTTTCCCGCCCAGCTACAATGAGCAGTTCTTC	CASSFPPSYNEQFF
.	TRBD1	TRBV5-1	TRBJ1-2	TGCGCCAACAGCTTGTATAGGGGACAGACGGCAAAATACTATGGCTACACCTTC	CANSLYRGQTAKYYGYTF
many	.	TRBV3-1	TRBJ1-1	TGTGCCAGCAATTGGGGGATGAACACTGAAGCTTTCTTT	CASNWGMNTEAFF